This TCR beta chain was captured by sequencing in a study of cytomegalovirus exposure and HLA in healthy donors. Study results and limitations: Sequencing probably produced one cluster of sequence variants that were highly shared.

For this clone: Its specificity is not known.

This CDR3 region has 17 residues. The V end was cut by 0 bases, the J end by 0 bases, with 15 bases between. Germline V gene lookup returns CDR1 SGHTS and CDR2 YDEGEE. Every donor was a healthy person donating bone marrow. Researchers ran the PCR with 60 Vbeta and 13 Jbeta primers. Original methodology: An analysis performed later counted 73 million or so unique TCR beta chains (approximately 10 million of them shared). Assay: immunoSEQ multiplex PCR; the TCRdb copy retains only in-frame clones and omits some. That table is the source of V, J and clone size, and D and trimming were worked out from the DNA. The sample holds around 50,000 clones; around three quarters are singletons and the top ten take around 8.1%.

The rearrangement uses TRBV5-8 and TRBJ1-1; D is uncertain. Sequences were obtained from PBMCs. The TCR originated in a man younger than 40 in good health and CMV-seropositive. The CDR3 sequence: CASSLDESGAMNTEAFF. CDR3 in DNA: TGTGCCAGCAGCTTGGATGAGTCGGGAGCAATGAACACTGAAGCTTTCTTT. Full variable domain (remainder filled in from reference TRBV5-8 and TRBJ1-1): EAGVTQSPTHLIKTRGQQATLRCSPISGHTSVYWYQQALGLGLQFLLWYDEGEERNRGNFPPRFSGRQFPNYSSELNVNALELEDSALYLCASSLDESGAMNTEAFFGQGTRLTVV.